What follows are 19 T cell receptor beta chains derived from one specimen sequenced in a study of technical replicates of blood from a few donors. Some clones are missing from TCRdb's copy, which holds only in-frame ones; the method was immunoSEQ multiplex PCR. The sample contains 100,000 or so clones, nearly 96% of which appear only once. The sample was T cells isolated from PBMCs. Receptors were obtained from a human donor in good health.

This clone is a singleton in its sample. The CDR3 coding sequence is TGTGCCAGCAGAATGAGCAGGGGTACAGATACGCAGTATTTT. This encodes CASRMSRGTDTQYF. The chain links TRBV27 to TRBJ2-3; D is possibly TRBD1 (6 bases). Germline CDR1 is MNHEY and CDR2 is SMNVEV (reference sequence). V was shortened by 6 bases and J by 3 bases, with 13 bases between the two germline ends. The CDR3 is 14 residues long.

V usage is TRBV7-8 and J usage is TRBJ2-1, with 7 positions matching TRBD2. CDR1 and CDR2 (germline): SGHVS, FQNEAQ. Trimming at V came to 0 bases and at J to 8 bases, leaving 4 bases not matched to a gene. The CDR3 runs to 14 residues. The chain's CDR3 is CASSLAREWDEQFF. In nucleotides, the CDR3 is TGTGCCAGCAGCTTAGCGCGGGAGTGGGATGAGCAGTTCTTC. The full variable domain, with the rest looked up from reference TRBV7-8 and TRBJ2-1, is GAGVSQSPRYKVAKRGQDVALRCDPISGHVSLFWYQQALGQGPEFLTYFQNEAQLDKSGLPSDRFFAERPEGSVSTLKIQRTQQEDSAVYLCASSLAREWDEQFFGPGTRLTVL.

The chain employs TRBV15 and TRBJ1-1; 7 positions match TRBD1. CDR3 size: 17 residues. The germline gives CDR1 LNHNV, CDR2 YYDKDF (reference sequence). With 0 bases clipped from V and 0 bases from J, the junction kept 7 bases outside the gene matches. CDR3: CATSREFRTGLNTEAFF. Written as DNA, the CDR3 is TGTGCCACCAGCAGAGAATTCCGGACAGGATTGAACACTGAAGCTTTCTTT.

J is TRBJ2-1 and V is TRBV7-6, with 7 nucleotides matching TRBD2. J was trimmed by 9 bases and V by 4 bases; bases with no gene match: 15. Germline CDR1 and CDR2: SGHVS and FNYEAQ. The CDR3 runs to 16 residues. The CDR3 spells CASSSLAEPWMGEQFF. CDR3 nucleotides: TGTGCCAGCAGCTCGCTAGCGGAGCCCTGGATGGGTGAGCAGTTCTTC.

The genes are TRBV5-6 and TRBJ2-1; TRBD2 might be the D (5 bases). Per germline, CDR1 SGHDT and CDR2 YYEEEE. The CDR3 is made up of 16 amino acids. With 4 bases removed from V and 0 bases from J, the gap between germline ends came to 14 bases. CDR3: CASSGLDYFSYNEQFF. The CDR3 DNA follows: TGTGCCAGCAGCGGTCTTGACTACTTCTCCTACAATGAGCAGTTCTTC.

The genes are TRBV4-1 and TRBJ2-1, with TRBD2 identical over 11 bases. The CDR3 loop spans 18 amino acids. J gave up 7 bases and V 4 bases, and 15 bases lay outside the gene matches. Germline lookup yields CDR1 MGHRA and CDR2 YSYEKL. CDR3 protein: CASSPLKRPSGGKNEQFF. Written as DNA, the CDR3 is TGCGCCAGCAGCCCTTTAAAAAGGCCTAGCGGGGGGAAGAATGAGCAGTTCTTC.

V is TRBV7-9 and J is TRBJ2-5; D might be TRBD2 (5 bases). Trimming removed 6 bases from V and 6 bases from J, with 23 bases in between. The CDR3 consists of 16 residues. Germline lookup yields CDR1 SEHNR and CDR2 FQNEAQ (reference sequence). This chain's CDR3 is CASRPTVGMARQTQYF. The CDR3 nucleotides are TGTGCCAGCAGACCGACCGTCGGGATGGCTCGACAGACCCAGTACTTC. Combining the CDR3 with reference TRBV7-9 and TRBJ2-5 gives the whole variable domain DTGVSQNPRHKITKRGQNVTFRCDPISEHNRLYWYRQTLGQGPEFLTYFQNEAQLEKSRLLSDRFSAERPKGSFSTLEIQRTEQGDSAMYLCASRPTVGMARQTQYFGPGTRLLVL.

This sequence joins TRBV19 and TRBJ1-3, with 9 bases that match TRBD1. In germline, CDR1 is LNHDA, CDR2 SQIVND (reference sequence). CDR3 length: 16 residues. Trimming at V came to 8 bases and at J to 1 base, leaving 9 bases not matched to a gene. The CDR3 sequence is CASPLAGTGSGNTIYF. In DNA, the CDR3 is TGTGCCAGTCCTCTCGCCGGGACAGGGTCTGGAAACACCATATATTTT.

The genes are TRBV9 and TRBJ2-1; possibly TRBD2 for D (6 bases). Trimming pared 7 bases from V and 0 bases from J, leaving 14 bases between. The CDR3 runs to 15 residues. Germline V CDR1 and CDR2: SGDLS, YYNGEE. The CDR3, as DNA: TGTGCCAGCCAAGAGGGCGGGGTCTCCTACAATGAGCAGTTCTTC. Residues: CASQEGGVSYNEQFF.

The chain employs TRBV30 and TRBJ1-1; D is uncertain. V was pared by 0 bases and J by 5 bases, with 7 bases between. This CDR3 is built from 12 residues. The germline V gene encodes CDR1 GTSNPN and CDR2 SVGIG (reference sequence). CDR3 DNA sequence: TGTGCCTGGAGTGTTCAGAAAACTGAAGCTTTCTTT. Residues: CAWSVQKTEAFF.

The CDR3 loop is CASRGGQGNTGELFF. The DNA for the CDR3 is TGTGCCAGCAGGGGGGGACAGGGGAACACCGGGGAGCTGTTTTTT. The chain couples TRBV27 to TRBJ2-2; 9 positions agree with TRBD1. V trimming: 6 bases; J trimming: 1 base; junction bases outside the gene matches: 3. This CDR3 is built from 15 residues. Germline V gene data show CDR1 as MNHEY and CDR2 as SMNVEV (reference sequence).

V gene TRBV14 combines with J gene TRBJ2-6; unclear D gene. Germline assignment: CDR1 SGHDN and CDR2 FVKESK. Trimming took off 2 bases at V and 4 bases at J, with 6 bases between the two ends. The CDR3 sequence is 14 residues long. Here the CDR3 DNA reads TGTGCCAGCAGCCAACCTGGCGGGGCCAACGTCCTGACTTTC. This codes for CASSQPGGANVLTF.

This chain connects TRBV11-2 to TRBJ2-7, with D tentatively TRBD1 (8 bases). V lost 5 bases, J lost 6 bases, and 29 bases lay in between. Per germline, CDR1 SGHAT and CDR2 FQNNGV. The CDR3 totals 18 residues. CDR3 region: CASSPVRQPGYRGGEQYF. In DNA, the CDR3 is TGTGCCAGCAGCCCGGTCCGACAACCGGGATACAGGGGGGGCGAGCAGTACTTC.

The V and J genes are TRBV4-1 and TRBJ2-1, with unresolved D. CDR1 is MGHRA, CDR2 YSYEKL, per germline. V lost 0 bases and J 14 bases, leaving 8 bases between the germline ends. The CDR3 loop spans 11 amino acids. CDR3 bases: TGCGCCAGCAGCCAAGATCGCGGCAAGTTCTTC. Its translation: CASSQDRGKFF.

The rearrangement uses TRBV19 and TRBJ1-1, with a tentative D call TRBD1 (5 bases). Trimming took off 7 bases at V and 7 bases at J, with 16 bases between the two ends. The CDR3 loop spans 13 amino acids. CDR1 and CDR2 from the germline V gene are LNHDA and SQIVND (reference sequence). The CDR3 nucleotides are TGTGCCAGTAACCTAAGGGGAAATGGTGAAGCTTTCTTT. Amino acid sequence: CASNLRGNGEAFF.

The chain has TRBV30 and TRBJ1-2, with D possibly matching TRBD1 (6 bases). The CDR3 runs 13 residues. Germline CDR1 reads GTSNPN; CDR2 reads SVGIG (reference sequence). V gave up 5 bases and J gave up 8 bases, with 18 bases separating them. In nucleotides, the CDR3 is TGTGCCTGGGAAAGGGGGATAAGGTCGGGCTACACCTTC. This gives the protein CAWERGIRSGYTF.

The chain joins TRBV11-3 to TRBJ2-7; 7 nucleotides align to TRBD1. Germline assignment: CDR1 SGHNT and CDR2 YENEEA. Trimming removed 5 bases from V and 2 bases from J; junction bases left unmatched: 6. This CDR3 has 14 residues. CDR3 coding DNA: TGTGCCAGCAGCGGAAGGGACAGACCCTACGAGCAGTACTTC. It is translated as CASSGRDRPYEQYF.

The V call is TRBV28, the J call TRBJ1-4; D is ambiguous. This CDR3 is 16 amino acids long. V lost 3 bases and J 6 bases, leaving 17 bases between the germline ends. Germline V gene lookup returns CDR1 MDHEN and CDR2 SYDVKM. The CDR3 loop reads CASSFSGRGGYEKLFF. CDR3 in DNA: TGTGCCAGCAGTTTTAGTGGGCGGGGAGGTTATGAAAAACTGTTTTTT.

The rearrangement joins TRBV5-1 to TRBJ2-1; 7 bases fit TRBD2. This CDR3 spans 17 amino acids. From germline, CDR1 is SGHRS and CDR2 YFSETQ. After removal of 4 bases from V and 2 bases from J, the junction contained 12 bases not matched to a gene. The CDR3 nucleotides are TGCGCCAGCAGCCAGGCGGTCGGGCGGGAGCCCTACAATGAGCAGTTCTTC. Protein sequence: CASSQAVGREPYNEQFF.